This T cell receptor beta chain derives from a study of tumor-infiltrating lymphocytes in primary liver carcinoma. Study details: The patients had histopathologically diagnosed primary liver carcinoma, and their disease was treated by surgical resection. Whole-study results and caveats: Tumor region pairs showed greater overlap than either tumor-adjacent or tumor-blood pairs did. Tumor samples exhibited a significantly greater top-250-clone fraction than blood samples (p = 0.039). The samples were not sorted (they were bulk), so CD4+ and CD8+ repertoires were not compared.

Unsorted whole blood yielded the blood RNA, and germline DNA was also extracted. Making TCR beta cDNA involved approximately 530 ng total RNA and a constant-region primer. Three rounds of nested multiplex PCR with slightly modified ARM-PCR produced TCR beta libraries. A C-beta reverse primer was combined with TRBV1-TRBV30 forward primers in the first two PCR rounds, and each round had about 10 cycles. Using its own MiXCR run on the multiplex PCR reads, TCRdb lists one record per CDR3 protein. The table lists more than 150,000 distinct CDR3 sequences, 50% to 75% of them singletons, with approximately 68% in the top ten. Germline values: CDR1 MNHNY, CDR2 SVGAGI (reference sequence). With V trimmed by 7 bases and J by 2 bases, 1 base remained unmatched. The CDR3 extends over 13 amino acids. The table lists this clonotype with a few counts. What it binds is unknown.

The chain recombines TRBV6-6 with TRBJ2-2; 7 bases agree with TRBD1. The source of this sequence is a man aged 35 to 55 with primary liver carcinoma and hepatitis B virus infection. The sequencing sample was made of peripheral blood. DNA of the CDR3: TGTGCCAGCAAGGGGGCCAACACCGGGGAGCTGTTTTTT. Translated: CASKGANTGELFF.